Following are 12 T cell receptor beta chains from one sample sequenced in a study of T cells in Graves' hyperthyroidism and ophthalmopathy. Template material for amplifying TCR beta CDR3 regions consisted of RNA transcripts. TCR CDR3 regions were first amplified by RT-PCR with HTBI primers. TCRdb itself ran the multiplex PCR reads through MiXCR, one entry per CDR3 protein. The sample has roughly 720,000 distinct CDR3 sequences, 17% seen once. The sequenced sample consisted of blood. The receptors originated from a man aged 50 to 59 with Graves' hyperthyroidism.

The rearrangement uses TRBV4-3 and TRBJ1-1; D remains unclear. V lost 3 bases, J lost 2 bases, and 13 bases lay in between. This CDR3 is built from 15 residues. The germline CDR1 and CDR2 sequences are LGHNA and YSLEER. The CDR3 nucleotides read TGCGCCAGCAGCCACCGAAACTTACAAAACACTGAAGCTTTCTTT. It yields the protein CASSHRNLQNTEAFF.

This clonotype was detected ten times or more. This chain uses TRBV7-2 with TRBJ2-5; TRBD1 aligns across 9 bases. The V segment lost 3 bases and the J segment 4 bases; nucleotides outside the gene matches: 6. This CDR3 comprises 15 residues. From germline, CDR1 is SGHTA and CDR2 FQGNSA. The CDR3 sequence: CASSLGQGNTETQYF. The CDR3 bases are TGTGCCAGCAGCTTGGGACAGGGTAATACAGAGACCCAGTACTTC.

This clonotype has a handful of counts. J is TRBJ2-7 and V is TRBV5-1; D is uncertain. Germline V gene lookup returns CDR1 SGHRS and CDR2 YFSETQ. The CDR3 is 14 amino acids. V dropped 0 bases and J dropped 5 bases, with 12 bases sitting between them. CDR3 in amino acids: CASSLEQAWDEQYF. CDR3 bases: TGCGCCAGCAGCTTGGAGCAGGCTTGGGACGAGCAGTACTTC.

A single count supports this clonotype. A much bigger clone sits one base away, suggesting this may be a read error. The conserved phenylalanine or tryptophan normally closing the CDR3 is absent here, so this likely arose from a read error. V and J are TRBV28 and TRBJ1-1; D remains ambiguous. Germline assignment: CDR1 MDHEN and CDR2 SYDVKM. This CDR3 is built from 13 residues. Trimming cost V 5 bases and J 2 bases, with 9 bases left between them. As DNA, the CDR3 is TGTGCCAGCAGTAAGGAGACTAACACTGAAGCTTTCCTT. Amino acids: CASSKETNTEAFL.

The chain uses TRBV6-5 and TRBJ1-5; D is unresolved. The CDR3 totals 16 residues. Germline-derived CDR1 and CDR2 are MNHEY and SVGAGI. Trimming removed 0 bases from V and 4 bases from J, with 13 bases in between. CDR3 protein: CASSYSGRESNQPQHF. The CDR3 DNA reads as TGTGCCAGCAGTTACTCGGGTAGGGAAAGTAATCAGCCCCAGCATTTT.

This clonotype was seen at least ten times. The V and J genes are TRBV6-2 or TRBV6-3 and TRBJ2-1, with 8 bases fitting TRBD1. The V gene end was trimmed by 7 bases and the J gene end by 0 bases; junction bases not matched to a gene: 2. Germline V lookup: CDR1 MNHEY, CDR2 SVGEGT. This CDR3 is built from 14 residues. The CDR3 protein is CASNDRGSYNEQFF. DNA for the CDR3: TGTGCCAGCAATGACAGGGGCTCCTACAATGAGCAGTTCTTC.

This clonotype was seen a few times. V is TRBV11-3 and J is TRBJ2-1, with 8 bases identical to TRBD1. V trimming: 5 bases; J trimming: 7 bases; junction bases outside the gene matches: 4. Germline V gives CDR1 SGHNT, CDR2 YENEEA. The CDR3 contains 13 residues. CDR3: CASSRTGTNEQFF. CDR3 in DNA: TGTGCCAGCAGCCGGACAGGGACGAATGAGCAGTTCTTC.

This clonotype was detected ten times or more. This rearrangement joins TRBV2 to TRBJ1-5, with TRBD1 as a possible D gene (6 bases). V dropped 3 bases and J dropped 6 bases, with 12 bases sitting between them. The CDR3 covers 14 residues. The V gene's germline CDR1 is SNHLY and CDR2 FYNNEI. Here the CDR3 reads CASSERGAGQPQHF. Here the CDR3 DNA reads TGTGCCAGCAGTGAGCGGGGGGCTGGTCAGCCCCAGCATTTT. The full variable domain, completed using reference TRBV2 and TRBJ1-5, is EPEVTQTPSHQVTQMGQEVILRCVPISNHLYFYWYRQILGQKVEFLVSFYNNEISEKSEIFDDQFSVERPDGSNFTLKIRSTKLEDSAMYFCASSERGAGQPQHFGDGTRLSIL.

In this sample, this clonotype turned up many times. The gene calls are TRBV28 and TRBJ1-2, with 9 bases that match TRBD1. V lost 5 bases, J lost 3 bases, and 4 bases stayed unmatched. Germline V gene data show CDR1 as MDHEN and CDR2 as SYDVKM. The CDR3 runs to 14 residues. The DNA of the CDR3 is TGTGCCAGCAGTCCCGGGACAGGGTACTATGGCTACACCTTC. It specifies CASSPGTGYYGYTF.

There are many counts of this clonotype. The CDR3 region has the DNA TGTGCCAGCGAATCGGGACTAGCGAACAATGAGCAGTTCTTC. Amino acid sequence: CASESGLANNEQFF. The gene calls are TRBV27 and TRBJ2-1; 10 nucleotides line up with TRBD2. The germline gives CDR1 MNHEY, CDR2 SMNVEV (reference sequence). J gave up 5 bases and V 8 bases, and 6 bases lay outside the gene matches. The CDR3 covers 14 residues.

The chain has TRBV13 and TRBJ2-1; D uncertain. V lost 6 bases to trimming and J lost 5 bases, with 23 bases between them. The CDR3 sequence is 17 residues long. Germline loops: CDR1 PRHDT, CDR2 FYEKMQ (reference sequence). CDR3 sequence: CASRPRPAYPLNNEQFF. The CDR3 DNA reads TGTGCCAGCAGGCCCCGACCTGCGTACCCCCTTAACAATGAGCAGTTCTTC.

This clonotype was picked up many times. The chain is built from TRBV20-1 and TRBJ1-1; D is uncertain. The germline V gene encodes CDR1 DFQATT and CDR2 SNEGSKA (reference sequence). Trimming took off 4 bases at V and 4 bases at J, with 13 bases between the two ends. The CDR3 length is 13 residues. The CDR3 region has the DNA TGCAGTGCTACCCGGGCAGAGTCCACTGAAGCTTTCTTT. This gives the protein CSATRAESTEAFF.